Shown below are 19 T cell receptor beta chains from a single sample sequenced in a study of regulatory T cells in long-lasting Graves disease. Arm-PCR of CDR3 regions and iRepertoire HTBI primers were used to build TCR beta libraries. Each CDR3 protein is one row after TCRdb ran MiXCR on the multiplex PCR reads. The sample yields some 500,000 distinct CDR3 sequences, around 15% seen once. Time point described: newly diagnosed GD, antithyroid drugs for less than 3 months. Construction of the TCR library relied on RNA isolated from PBMCs. The same data also contributed to another study, on T cells in Graves' hyperthyroidism and ophthalmopathy.

Sequencing was performed on peripheral blood mononuclear cells (PBMCs), taken at new diagnosis, from a patient treated with antithyroid drugs. These receptors came from a woman aged 35 to 59 with Graves disease.

This clonotype showed up just a few times. The J gene is TRBJ1-5, the V gene TRBV19, with D possibly being TRBD1 (5 bases). The CDR3 is made up of 15 amino acids. Germline assignment: CDR1 LNHDA and CDR2 SQIVND (reference sequence). Deletions cut 4 bases from V and 5 bases from J, with 15 bases between. The CDR3 DNA follows: TGTGCCAGTAGTAAAACAGGCGTTAACGATCAGCCCCAGCATTTT. Its translation: CASSKTGVNDQPQHF. Supplemented by reference TRBV19 and TRBJ1-5, the full variable domain reads DGGITQSPKYLFRKEGQNVTLSCEQNLNHDAMYWYRQDPGQGLRLIYYSQIVNDFQKGDIAEGYSVSREKKESFPLTVTSAQKNPTAFYLCASSKTGVNDQPQHFGDGTRLSIL.

This chain uses TRBV6-4 with TRBJ1-5; 7 bases map to TRBD1. CDR3 length equals 15 residues. The ends lost 9 bases at V and 3 bases at J; junction bases unmatched: 11. From germline, CDR1 is MRHNA and CDR2 SNTAGT. The CDR3 region is CARPGRDSNNQPQHF. For the CDR3, the DNA is TGTGCCAGACCGGGCCGGGACAGCAACAATCAGCCCCAGCATTTT.

This clonotype was counted many times. V is TRBV18 and J is TRBJ2-2; D gene uncertain. Trimming stripped 8 bases from V and 4 bases from J, with 11 bases between. The CDR3 spans 13 residues. Looked up from germline, CDR1 is KGHSH and CDR2 is LQKENI. Here the CDR3 DNA reads TGTGCCAGCAGCCTCAGACCCACCGGGGAGCTGTTTTTT. This sequence encodes CASSLRPTGELFF.

There are many counts of this clonotype. The chain has TRBV7-6 and TRBJ1-1; D might be TRBD1 (5 bases). The CDR3 sequence is 14 residues long. Germline V gives CDR1 SGHVS, CDR2 FNYEAQ. The V and J ends lost 5 bases and 5 bases respectively, with 15 bases between them. The CDR3 here is CASSSRGTGTEAFF. CDR3 coding DNA: TGTGCCAGCAGCAGCCGAGGGACGGGAACTGAAGCTTTCTTT.

This clonotype has a count of ten or more. The chain carries TRBV6-1 and TRBJ1-2; D is uncertain. Germline V gene sequence: CDR1 MNHNS, CDR2 SASEGT. The CDR3 loop spans 13 amino acids. Deletions cut 7 bases from V and 4 bases from J, with 13 bases between. The CDR3 protein is CASKDLISYGYTF. DNA for the CDR3: TGTGCCAGCAAGGACCTCATTTCCTATGGCTACACCTTC.

The sample holds many counts of this clonotype. The V call is TRBV12-5, the J call TRBJ1-1; 8 nucleotides line up with TRBD1. With 0 bases clipped from V and 0 bases from J, the junction kept 6 bases outside the gene matches. This CDR3 region has 17 residues. Germline-derived CDR1 and CDR2 are LGHNT and FRNRAP. The CDR3 spells CASGLVRRQGLNTEAFF. CDR3 bases: TGTGCTAGTGGTTTGGTACGGCGACAGGGGTTGAACACTGAAGCTTTCTTT.

The chain carries TRBV13 and TRBJ1-5, with D maybe TRBD1 (6 bases). CDR3 length equals 12 residues. In germline, CDR1 is PRHDT, CDR2 FYEKMQ (reference sequence). Trimming took off 5 bases at V and 6 bases at J, with 8 bases between the two ends. The CDR3 DNA reads TGTGCCAGCAGCGAACAGGGTCAGCCCCAGCATTTT. It is translated as CASSEQGQPQHF.

This clonotype came up a few times. The chain has TRBV6-2 or TRBV6-3 and TRBJ2-3; 9 bases are a match to TRBD1. Germline V gives CDR1 MNHEY, CDR2 SVGEGT. The CDR3 runs 16 residues. V dropped 6 bases and J dropped 2; count of bases not matched to a gene: 9. CDR3 loop: CASSGQGWGYTDTQYF. For the CDR3, the DNA is TGTGCCAGCAGCGGACAGGGGTGGGGGTACACAGATACGCAGTATTTT.

This clonotype was seen ten or more times. The chain joins TRBV28 to TRBJ1-5; 10 bases are shared with TRBD1. This CDR3 spans 17 amino acids. After removal of 0 bases from V and 4 bases from J, the junction contained 6 bases not matched to a gene. CDR1 is MDHEN and CDR2 is SYDVKM in the germline V gene. CDR3 DNA: TGTGCCAGCAGTTTATGGGGGGGACAGGGGCTAAATCAGCCCCAGCATTTT. Its protein product is CASSLWGGQGLNQPQHF. Complete variable domain (other parts from reference TRBV28 and TRBJ1-5): DVKVTQSSRYLVKRTGEKVFLECVQDMDHENMFWYRQDPGLGLRLIYFSYDVKMKEKGDIPEGYSVSREKKERFSLILESASTNQTSMYLCASSLWGGQGLNQPQHFGDGTRLSIL.

Ten or more counts support this clonotype. The chain is built from TRBV27 and TRBJ1-3, with a tentative D call TRBD1 (5 bases). Germline V gives CDR1 MNHEY, CDR2 SMNVEV (reference sequence). The CDR3 spans 17 residues. Trimming stripped 3 bases from V and 0 bases from J, with 15 bases between. The chain's CDR3 is CASSFSSDIRSGNTIYF. The CDR3 coding sequence is TGTGCCAGCAGTTTTTCGTCGGACATACGCTCTGGAAACACCATATATTTT.

This clonotype has at least ten counts. The chain uses TRBV11-2 and TRBJ1-1; no reliable D call. From germline, CDR1 is SGHAT and CDR2 FQNNGV. Deletions cut 2 bases from V and 1 base from J, with 11 bases between. This CDR3 is 15 amino acids long. The CDR3 sequence: CASSLRYLGNTEAFF. The CDR3 coding sequence is TGTGCCAGCAGCTTAAGGTACCTTGGGAACACTGAAGCTTTCTTT.

The sample holds many counts of this clonotype. The chain combines TRBV20-1 with TRBJ1-4; a weak D match, TRBD1 (6 bases). Germline V lookup: CDR1 DFQATT, CDR2 SNEGSKA (reference sequence). The V and J ends lost 5 bases and 5 bases respectively, with 15 bases between them. This CDR3 spans 14 amino acids. The CDR3 DNA reads as TGCAGTGCTGGCGGTGGGGGCGCGAATGAAAAACTGTTTTTT. It translates to CSAGGGGANEKLFF.

This clonotype was counted ten times or more. The V gene is TRBV15, the J gene TRBJ1-2, with D possibly matching TRBD1 (6 bases). This CDR3 has 16 amino acids. Between the trimmed V and J ends, which lost 1 base and 0 bases, there was a span of 12 bases. Per the germline V gene, CDR1 is LNHNV and CDR2 is YYDKDF (reference sequence). CDR3 nucleotides: TGTGCCACCAGCAGAGGGGGGGGGGCCGCTAACTATGGCTACACCTTC. Amino acid sequence: CATSRGGGAANYGYTF.

This clonotype was seen a handful of times. The CDR3 ends on some other residue instead of the conserved phenylalanine or tryptophan, so this is likely a read error. J is TRBJ1-3 and V is TRBV15; D is ambiguous. The CDR3 is made up of 12 amino acids. Germline V CDR1 and CDR2: LNHNV, YYDKDF (reference sequence). Trimming left V 0 bases short and J 7 bases short, with 4 bases between. CDR3 region: CATSRDGNTIYS. CDR3 DNA sequence: TGTGCCACCAGCAGAGATGGGAACACCATATATTCT.

This clonotype has a handful of counts. This may be a read error, as it is one base from a much larger clone. The CDR3 here is CSGRVISYNEQFF. In DNA form, the CDR3 reads TGCAGTGGGAGAGTGATCTCCTACAATGAGCAGTTCTTC. The chain employs TRBV20-1 and TRBJ2-1; D unclear. The V end lost 7 bases, the J end lost 0 bases, and 10 bases lay between the germline ends. CDR1 is DFQATT, CDR2 SNEGSKA, per germline (reference sequence). The CDR3 is 13 residues long.

This clonotype was seen many times. J is TRBJ1-2 and V is TRBV5-1; D remains unclear. The CDR3 spans 13 residues. Trimming cost V 4 bases and J 2 bases, with 9 bases left between them. Germline V gene sequence: CDR1 SGHRS, CDR2 YFSETQ. In DNA, the CDR3 is TGCGCCAGCAGCACCGACATAAACTATGGCTACACCTTC. Its protein is CASSTDINYGYTF.

This clonotype has at least ten counts. V and J are TRBV12-5 and TRBJ2-1; no definite D call. Per germline, CDR1 LGHNT and CDR2 FRNRAP. This CDR3 spans 13 amino acids. V was clipped by 7 bases and J by 12 bases, with 19 bases between them. The CDR3 region has the DNA TGTGCTAGTGTACTGGGAAGCCAGATTGGGCAGTTCTTC. It encodes CASVLGSQIGQFF.

This clonotype was counted ten times or more. The chain joins TRBV6-2 or TRBV6-3 to TRBJ1-5; a weak D match, TRBD1 (5 bases). The CDR3 is 14 residues long. Deletions cut 6 bases from V and 7 bases from J, with 16 bases between. Germline CDR1 is MNHEY and CDR2 is SVGEGT. Here the CDR3 reads CASSQDPAGQPQHF. DNA of the CDR3: TGTGCCAGCAGCCAGGACCCGGCAGGGCAGCCCCAGCATTTT.

The table lists this clonotype with a few counts. V and J are TRBV6-1 and TRBJ2-2; D possibly corresponds to TRBD1 (5 bases). The CDR3 extends over 11 amino acids. From germline, CDR1 is MNHNS and CDR2 SASEGT. Between the trimmed V and J ends, which lost 10 bases and 5 bases, there was a span of 8 bases. CDR3 DNA: TGTGCCACCAGGGAAACCGGGGAGCTGTTTTTT. Amino acids: CATRETGELFF.